The clone carrying this T cell receptor beta chain showed up just once. What it recognizes is unknown. This specimen belongs to a study of T-cell memory formation after mild COVID-19. Broader study findings: A second wave expanding day 15 to 37 was CD4+-biased; contracting clones were balanced.

This CDR3 region has 14 residues. The V segment lost 10 bases and the J segment 2 bases; nucleotides outside the gene matches: 11. Germline V gene sequence: CDR1 SNHLY, CDR2 FYNNEI. TCR alpha and TCR beta cDNA libraries with sample barcodes and UMIs came from 5'RACE using constant-segment primers. TCRdb reanalysed the 5' RACE reads using MiXCR and keeps one entry per CDR3 protein. The sample records fewer than 650,000 distinct CDR3 sequences, 17% being singletons. Input material: PBMCs or a T cell subset sorted from them (not recorded which). This TCR derives from an adult woman who had mild COVID-19 (a few samples of this study predate the infection). Cell type and time point are not known. The chain couples TRBV2 to TRBJ2-7, with 7 bases fitting TRBD1. The CDR3 DNA sequence: TGTGCCACCCGCCGGGACAGTCCCGCCTACGAGCAGTACTTC. This translates into CATRRDSPAYEQYF.